The 31 T cell receptor beta chains reported below all come from one sample, sequenced in a study of blood T cell repertoires in COVID-19 (dated by TCRdb to the early 2020s). Library creation used the immunoSEQ multiplex PCR assay. The table was pulled from immuneACCESS by TCRdb, which kept in-frame rearrangements only. Such tables lose some clones; where checked, under half of the loss comes from unresolved V genes, and the rest has no known cause. This sample is represented by a few hundred thousand clones; over 65% of them were singletons. The biggest ten clones account for about 3.5% of the sample. The sample was peripheral blood. The receptors originated from a woman at least 80 years old with acute or convalescent COVID-19.

This chain joins TRBV11-1 and TRBJ2-7, with 8 bases identical to TRBD1. There are 15 residues in the CDR3. After removal of 2 bases from V and 0 bases from J, the junction contained 3 bases not matched to a gene. The germline V gene encodes CDR1 SGHAT and CDR2 FQDESV (reference sequence). The CDR3 sequence: CASSLRTGNSYEQYF. DNA for the CDR3: TGTGCCAGCAGCTTACGGACAGGGAACTCCTACGAGCAGTACTTC. Variable domain in full (rest from reference TRBV11-1 and TRBJ2-7): EAEVAQSPRYKITEKSQAVAFWCDPISGHATLYWYRQILGQGPELLVQFQDESVVDDSQLPKDRFSAERLKGVDSTLKIQPAELGDSAMYLCASSLRTGNSYEQYFGPGTRLTVT.

The gene calls are TRBV2 and TRBJ2-1, with 11 bases matching TRBD2. The V and J ends lost 5 bases and 6 bases, in that order; junction bases with no gene match: 6. CDR3 length equals 15 residues. Germline V lookup: CDR1 SNHLY, CDR2 FYNNEI. CDR3 in amino acids: CASSRLAGNINEQFF. The CDR3 bases are TGTGCCAGCAGTCGACTAGCGGGGAACATCAATGAGCAGTTCTTC.

This clone has a single count. The chain has TRBV27 and TRBJ1-6; 8 nucleotides match TRBD1. Trimming at V came to 5 bases and at J to 5 bases, leaving 8 bases not matched to a gene. The V gene's germline CDR1 is MNHEY and CDR2 SMNVEV (reference sequence). This CDR3 region has 16 residues. DNA of the CDR3: TGTGCCAGCAGTCCTAGACAGGGGTATGATAATTCACCCCTCCACTTT. It yields the protein CASSPRQGYDNSPLHF.

This chain connects TRBV5-1 to TRBJ2-5, with 10 nucleotides matching TRBD1. The junction had 2 bases not matched to a gene; V was cut back by 1 base and J by 5 bases. This CDR3 is built from 14 residues. CDR1 SGHRS and CDR2 YFSETQ come from the germline V gene. CDR3 DNA: TGCGCCAGCAGCTTGTCGGACAGGGGGGAGACCCAGTACTTC. Encoded protein: CASSLSDRGETQYF.

The rearrangement links TRBV7-2 to TRBJ1-5; 8 bases line up with TRBD1. The CDR3 is made up of 16 amino acids. V was pared by 0 bases and J by 4 bases, with 5 bases of the junction left unmatched. CDR1 is SGHTA and CDR2 is FQGNSA in the germline V gene. CDR3: CASSLAGQGANQPQHF. The DNA for the CDR3 is TGTGCCAGCAGCTTAGCAGGTCAGGGGGCTAATCAGCCCCAGCATTTT.

The chain joins TRBV6-1 to TRBJ1-4; 7 nucleotides agree with TRBD1. Germline V gives CDR1 MNHNS, CDR2 SASEGT. The CDR3 contains 15 residues. The trim removed 2 bases at V and 7 bases at J, leaving 7 bases unmatched. DNA of the CDR3: TGTGCCAGCAGTGAACGGAGACAGGGAATTGAAAAACTGTTTTTT. Protein sequence: CASSERRQGIEKLFF.

V and J are TRBV9 and TRBJ2-3; 12 nucleotides agree with TRBD1. The germline gives CDR1 SGDLS, CDR2 YYNGEE. V lost 4 bases to trimming and J lost 2 bases; unmatched junction nucleotides: 8. The CDR3 sequence is 17 residues long. The CDR3 reads CASSTRDRGRNTDTQYF. CDR3 nucleotide sequence: TGTGCCAGCAGCACCCGGGACAGGGGGCGGAACACAGATACGCAGTATTTT.

Written as DNA, the CDR3 is TGTGCCAGCTCACCCAAGGACACCTGGCTCTCTGGGGCCAACGTCCTGACTTTC. This sequence encodes CASSPKDTWLSGANVLTF. The chain combines TRBV18 with TRBJ2-6; possibly TRBD1 for D (5 bases). Trimming took off 3 bases at V and 0 bases at J, with 15 bases between the two ends. The CDR3 runs 18 residues. CDR1 KGHSH and CDR2 LQKENI come from the germline V gene.

The chain carries TRBV7-2 and TRBJ2-3; 7 bases are a match to TRBD2. After removal of 2 bases from V and 2 bases from J, the junction contained 7 bases not matched to a gene. CDR1 SGHTA and CDR2 FQGNSA come from the germline V gene. The CDR3 loop spans 16 amino acids. The CDR3 DNA is TGTGCCAGCAGCTTAACCCTAGCGGAATACACAGATACGCAGTATTTT. This gives the protein CASSLTLAEYTDTQYF.

The J gene is TRBJ2-1, the V gene TRBV7-2; D possibly corresponds to TRBD1 (5 bases). V lost 3 bases and J lost 0, with 21 bases in between. CDR3 length: 19 residues. The germline V gene has CDR1 SGHTA and CDR2 FQGNSA. CDR3 sequence: CASSFRGHQARSSYNEQFF. For the CDR3, the DNA is TGTGCCAGCAGCTTCCGAGGACACCAGGCCCGGAGCTCCTACAATGAGCAGTTCTTC.

The DNA of the CDR3 is TGTGCCATCAGCGGGACAGACTATGGCTACACCTTC. Protein sequence: CAISGTDYGYTF. This chain joins TRBV10-3 and TRBJ1-2; 7 positions match TRBD1. Losses at the gene ends were 6 bases for V and 3 bases for J; bases not matched to a gene: 1. This CDR3 has 12 amino acids. Germline assignment: CDR1 ENHRY and CDR2 SYGVKD.

The chain uses TRBV4-1 and TRBJ1-6, with 9 bases matching TRBD1. The CDR3 totals 18 residues. The germline gives CDR1 MGHRA, CDR2 YSYEKL. After removal of 0 bases from V and 14 bases from J, the junction contained 17 bases not matched to a gene. Written as DNA, the CDR3 is TGCGCCAGCAGCCAAGATCGGATTATGTGGGACAGGGTTATATCCCTCCACTTT. This translates into CASSQDRIMWDRVISLHF.

This clone was recorded a few times. Other nucleotide sequences from this sample produce the same CDR3. The chain links TRBV30 to TRBJ1-5; no definite D call. The CDR3 has 15 amino acids. The ends were cut back, 0 bases at V and 0 bases at J, with 9 bases in the middle. From germline, CDR1 is GTSNPN and CDR2 SVGIG (reference sequence). The CDR3 DNA reads TGTGCCTGGAGTGTACGCGGGTATAGCAATCAGCCCCAGCATTTT. It yields the protein CAWSVRGYSNQPQHF. The whole variable domain, remainder taken from reference TRBV30 and TRBJ1-5, is SQTIHQWPATLVQPVGSPLSLECTVEGTSNPNLYWYRQAAGRGLQLLFYSVGIGQISSEVPQNLSASRPQDRQFILSSKKLLLSDSGFYLCAWSVRGYSNQPQHFGDGTRLSIL.

CDR3 amino acids: CSVEDWSRAGQETQYF. The CDR3 DNA reads TGCAGCGTTGAAGACTGGTCCAGGGCGGGACAAGAGACCCAGTACTTC. The chain links TRBV29-1 to TRBJ2-5; maybe TRBD2 (6 bases). Deletions cut 0 bases from V and 2 bases from J, with 16 bases between. Germline V gene data show CDR1 as SQVTM and CDR2 as ANQGSEA. The CDR3 has 16 residues.

The genes are TRBV11-2 and TRBJ2-7; D ambiguous. In germline, CDR1 is SGHAT, CDR2 FQNNGV. There are 11 residues in the CDR3. Trimming took off 5 bases at V and 13 bases at J, with 15 bases between the two ends. CDR3 sequence reads: CASSQLTQVYF. The CDR3 DNA is TGTGCCAGCAGCCAACTCACCCAAGTATACTTC.

V and J are TRBV2 and TRBJ1-5; 10 nucleotides align to TRBD1. Germline V gene sequence: CDR1 SNHLY, CDR2 FYNNEI. The CDR3 sequence is 15 residues long. V gave up 5 bases and J gave up 7 bases; unmatched junction bases: 8. The CDR3: CASSLTGGREQPQHF. As DNA, the CDR3 is TGTGCCAGCAGTTTGACAGGGGGCAGAGAACAGCCCCAGCATTTT. The entire variable domain, with the rest obtained from reference TRBV2 and TRBJ1-5, is as follows: EPEVTQTPSHQVTQMGQEVILRCVPISNHLYFYWYRQILGQKVEFLVSFYNNEISEKSEIFDDQFSVERPDGSNFTLKIRSTKLEDSAMYFCASSLTGGREQPQHFGDGTRLSIL.

This sequence joins TRBV9 and TRBJ2-2, with TRBD1 identical over 10 bases. This CDR3 has 16 residues. Germline V gene sequence: CDR1 SGDLS, CDR2 YYNGEE. With V trimmed by 4 bases and J by 7 bases, 10 bases remained unmatched. In nucleotides, the CDR3 is TGTGCCAGCAGCCCAGCTCCGACAGGGGGCGTCGGGGAGCTGTTTTTT. Translating it yields CASSPAPTGGVGELFF.

V gene TRBV7-2 combines with J gene TRBJ1-2; 8 nucleotides agree with TRBD1. The trim removed 1 base at V and 4 bases at J, leaving 11 bases unmatched. The CDR3 runs 17 residues. Germline values: CDR1 SGHTA, CDR2 FQGNSA. This chain's CDR3 is CASSLVGTGLSFYGYTF. The CDR3 DNA follows: TGTGCCAGCAGCTTAGTGGGGACAGGCCTCTCTTTCTATGGCTACACCTTC.

CDR3 in amino acids: CASSLGQTSNQPQHF. In DNA form, the CDR3 reads TGTGCCAGCAGCTTGGGACAGACGAGCAATCAGCCCCAGCATTTT. The chain employs TRBV5-8 and TRBJ1-5, with D possibly TRBD1 on 5 matching bases. V gave up 0 bases and J gave up 1 base, with 8 bases separating them. Germline V gene data show CDR1 as SGHTS and CDR2 as YDEGEE. The length of the CDR3 is 15 residues. Variable domain in full (rest from reference TRBV5-8 and TRBJ1-5): EAGVTQSPTHLIKTRGQQATLRCSPISGHTSVYWYQQALGLGLQFLLWYDEGEERNRGNFPPRFSGRQFPNYSSELNVNALELEDSALYLCASSLGQTSNQPQHFGDGTRLSIL.

The chain joins TRBV7-2 to TRBJ1-2, with D perhaps matching TRBD1 (6 bases). The CDR3 covers 19 residues. The V gene lost 5 bases and the J gene lost 4 bases, with 29 bases spanning the gap. CDR1 SGHTA and CDR2 FQGNSA come from the germline V gene. The CDR3 spells CASSTRTRDTHGLGYGYTF. CDR3 DNA: TGTGCCAGCAGCACCCGGACCCGGGACACGCACGGCCTGGGCTATGGCTACACCTTC.

This clone appeared once. V usage is TRBV19 and J usage is TRBJ1-2; 10 bases are shared with TRBD1. Trimming took 3 bases from V and 7 from J; bases not matched to a gene: 11. Germline CDR1 reads LNHDA; CDR2 reads SQIVND (reference sequence). The CDR3 extends over 16 amino acids. The CDR3 DNA reads as TGTGCCAGTAGTATTTCTTGGACAGGGGGGACCAGTGGCTACACCTTC. Amino acids: CASSISWTGGTSGYTF.

This clone was seen a handful of times. The chain links TRBV9 to TRBJ1-2; TRBD1 matches 8 bases. This CDR3 has 15 amino acids. The ends lost 5 bases at V and 5 bases at J; junction bases unmatched: 11. The germline CDR1 and CDR2 sequences are SGDLS and YYNGEE. CDR3 coding DNA: TGTGCCAGCAGTGAGAGTGGACAGGGTGGTTATGGCTACACCTTC. This encodes CASSESGQGGYGYTF.

This clone was recorded only once. The chain has TRBV7-2 and TRBJ1-3, with TRBD1 matching 7 bases. The V gene's germline CDR1 is SGHTA and CDR2 FQGNSA. The trim removed 1 base at V and 2 bases at J, leaving 8 bases unmatched. CDR3 length: 17 amino acids. CDR3 in DNA: TGTGCCAGCAGCTTAGTAGGGGGCGAGGTAGCTGGAAACACCATATATTTT. Encoded protein: CASSLVGGEVAGNTIYF. Looking up the rest from reference TRBV7-2 and TRBJ1-3 gives the full variable domain: GAGVSQSPSNKVTEKGKDVELRCDPISGHTALYWYRQSLGQGLEFLIYFQGNSAPDKSGLPSDRFSAERTGGSVSTLTIQRTQQEDSAVYLCASSLVGGEVAGNTIYFGEGSWLTVV.

About this clone: The same CDR3 arises from other DNA sequences in this sample as well. The chain combines TRBV3-1 (or the pseudogene TRBV3-2) with TRBJ1-1; 8 bases align to TRBD1. The CDR3 is 14 residues long. The junction had 5 bases not matched to a gene; V was cut back by 6 bases and J by 2 bases. CDR1 LGHDT and CDR2 YNNKEL come from the germline V gene (reference sequence). The CDR3 sequence is CASSRSGGNTEAFF. CDR3 nucleotides: TGTGCCAGCAGTCGATCAGGGGGCAACACTGAAGCTTTCTTT.

This clone was seen once. The chain joins TRBV7-9 to TRBJ1-1; 11 bases map to TRBD1. V lost 1 base and J lost 4; bases outside the gene matches: 11. Germline V gene data show CDR1 as SEHNR and CDR2 as FQNEAQ (reference sequence). This CDR3 has 18 residues. CDR3 protein: CASSLGLDRGLVSTEAFF. CDR3 nucleotides: TGTGCCAGCAGCTTAGGGTTGGACAGGGGGCTTGTGAGCACTGAAGCTTTCTTT.

The table lists this clone with a few counts. The chain uses TRBV5-1 and TRBJ2-2; D is undetermined. V was pared by 6 bases and J by 1 base, with 10 bases between. CDR1 and CDR2 from the germline V gene are SGHRS and YFSETQ. The CDR3 totals 14 residues. CDR3 in DNA: TGCGCCAGCACGGGTAGACTGAACACCGGGGAGCTGTTTTTT. Translation gives CASTGRLNTGELFF.

The chain combines TRBV4-1 with TRBJ2-7; TRBD1 agrees at 8 bases. V was pared by 0 bases and J by 4 bases, with 8 bases of the junction left unmatched. The CDR3 is made up of 16 amino acids. Germline V gene lookup returns CDR1 MGHRA and CDR2 YSYEKL. The CDR3 loop is CASSQERTGLRYEQYF. As DNA, the CDR3 is TGCGCCAGCAGCCAAGAAAGGACAGGGCTCCGTTACGAGCAGTACTTC.

The rearrangement uses TRBV3-1 (or the pseudogene TRBV3-2) and TRBJ2-3; 10 bases agree with TRBD2. Germline assignment: CDR1 LGHDT and CDR2 YNNKEL (reference sequence). V lost 2 bases, J lost 3 bases, and 14 bases stayed unmatched. There are 19 residues in the CDR3. The CDR3 sequence is CASSQPPRLAGVNTDTQYF. CDR3 sequence (DNA): TGTGCCAGCAGCCAACCCCCCCGCCTAGCGGGAGTGAATACAGATACGCAGTATTTT.

The gene calls are TRBV6-6 and TRBJ2-7, with D tentatively TRBD1 (5 bases). Germline lookup yields CDR1 MNHNY and CDR2 SVGAGI (reference sequence). The CDR3 sequence is 14 residues long. The V end was cut by 8 bases, the J end by 2 bases, with 16 bases between. CDR3 bases: TGTGCCAGCCTTTCATTCCAGGGAACCTACGAGCAGTACTTC. Protein: CASLSFQGTYEQYF.

V usage is TRBV27 and J usage is TRBJ2-4; 9 nucleotides agree with TRBD1. CDR3 size: 15 residues. Germline trimming cut 5 bases from V and 9 bases from J; bases unmatched to any gene: 11. The germline gives CDR1 MNHEY, CDR2 SMNVEV (reference sequence). The CDR3 is CASSPTGTGLRIQYF. In DNA, the CDR3 is TGTGCCAGCAGTCCAACCGGGACAGGGCTTCGCATTCAGTACTTC.

DNA for the CDR3: TGTGCCAGCAGCTCAGACAGGGTTGGCTACACCTTC. It codes for CASSSDRVGYTF. This chain uses TRBV7-2 with TRBJ1-2, with 7 bases lining up with TRBD1. The CDR3 loop spans 12 amino acids. Trimming removed 4 bases from V and 7 bases from J; junction bases left unmatched: 3. Per the germline V gene, CDR1 is SGHTA and CDR2 is FQGNSA.